Shown below are 4 T cell receptor beta chains from a single sample sequenced in a study of PD-L1 blockade in urothelial cancer. Clones were read by immunoSEQ multiplex PCR, and TCRdb kept only the in-frame ones, dropping some. The sample shows 65,000 to 80,000 clones, 84% of them seen only once. Here the sequenced sample was PBMCs, taken around atezolizumab (anti-PD-L1) treatment. These receptors all come from a man in his 70s with urothelial cancer.

This clone occurred once. The rearrangement uses TRBV7-8 and TRBJ2-1; 8 positions match TRBD1. The CDR3 totals 19 residues. The V segment lost 5 bases and the J segment 7 bases; nucleotides outside the gene matches: 22. Germline CDR1 and CDR2: SGHVS and FQNEAQ. CDR3 residues: CASSPLNRQGKFRENEQFF. In DNA form, the CDR3 reads TGTGCCAGCAGCCCTCTGAATCGACAGGGGAAGTTTAGGGAGAATGAGCAGTTCTTC.

This sequence joins TRBV30 and TRBJ2-6; possibly TRBD1 for D (6 bases). V was cut by 8 bases and J by 0 bases, with 17 bases left in between. This CDR3 spans 16 amino acids. Germline CDR1 reads GTSNPN; CDR2 reads SVGIG (reference sequence). The CDR3 is CAGHRDTHSGANVLTF. The CDR3 nucleotides read TGTGCCGGCCACCGGGACACCCACTCTGGGGCCAACGTCCTGACTTTC.

The chain has TRBV5-8 and TRBJ1-4; maybe TRBD1 (5 bases). Deletions cut 0 bases from V and 2 bases from J, with 8 bases between. The germline V gene encodes CDR1 SGHTS and CDR2 YDEGEE. The CDR3 covers 15 residues. CDR3 nucleotides: TGTGCCAGCAGCTTGGGGGGGACTACTAATGAAAAACTGTTTTTT. Translating it yields CASSLGGTTNEKLFF. The full variable domain, completed using reference TRBV5-8 and TRBJ1-4, is EAGVTQSPTHLIKTRGQQATLRCSPISGHTSVYWYQQALGLGLQFLLWYDEGEERNRGNFPPRFSGRQFPNYSSELNVNALELEDSALYLCASSLGGTTNEKLFFGSGTQLSVL.

In regard to this clone: Other DNA sequences in the sample encode the same CDR3. This chain connects TRBV7-9 to TRBJ2-1; TRBD2 matches 13 bases. The CDR3 totals 15 residues. Per germline, CDR1 SEHNR and CDR2 FQNEAQ (reference sequence). V lost 2 bases and J lost 7; bases outside the gene matches: 2. The CDR3 nucleotides read TGTGCCAGCAGCTTACGACTAGCGGGAGGTAATGAGCAGTTCTTC. Amino acid sequence: CASSLRLAGGNEQFF.